This TCR beta chain is from a study of blood T cell repertoires in COVID-19. Clones were read by immunoSEQ multiplex PCR, and TCRdb kept only the in-frame ones, dropping some. The sample yields some 83,000 clones, around 80% seen once. V was clipped by 7 bases and J by 7 bases; unmatched bases: 13. Germline assignment: CDR1 LNHDA and CDR2 SQIVND (reference sequence). This CDR3 contains 16 residues. The origin of this receptor is a human donor in a cohort sampled during active COVID-19. Sequences were obtained from peripheral blood. V usage is TRBV19 and J usage is TRBJ1-4, with 9 bases identical to TRBD1. The CDR3: CASNGNPGQGREKLFF. The CDR3 DNA reads as TGTGCCAGTAACGGAAACCCGGGACAGGGTCGTGAAAAACTGTTTTTT.